A single sample is the source of the 22 T cell receptor beta chains below, sequenced in a study of T cells in Graves' hyperthyroidism and ophthalmopathy (dated by TCRdb to between 2019 and 2020). Library method: multiplex PCR. Sequenced on an Illumina HiSeq 2000. The TCR beta CDR3 regions were amplified from the RNA transcripts. The TCR CDR3 was subjected to a first round of RT-PCR using the HTBI primer set and the Qiagen OneStep RT-PCR kit. TCRdb itself trimmed the public reads at Q25 with fastp, ran MiXCR and retained productive beta chains. Every CDR3 protein is listed once, alongside the most common genes and DNA of its rows. Within this sample are about 380,000 distinct CDR3 sequences, with 18% of them counted one time only. The top ten clonotypes cover 40% to 45% of the sample. The sample was blood. The source of these receptors is a man aged 18 to 30 with Graves' ophthalmopathy.

The chain has TRBV6-2 or TRBV6-3 and TRBJ2-2; D may be TRBD2 (6 bases). Trimming shortened V by 5 bases and J by 8 bases, and 18 bases separated the two germline ends. CDR1 is MNHEY and CDR2 is SVGEGT in the germline V gene. The CDR3 consists of 15 residues. CDR3 sequence reads: CASSARDSRGGELFF. The CDR3 region has the DNA TGTGCCAGCAGTGCCCGGGACTCGCGGGGAGGGGAGCTGTTTTTT.

This clonotype has at least ten counts. The J gene is TRBJ2-3, the V gene TRBV11-1; no reliable D call. Germline assignment: CDR1 SGHAT and CDR2 FQDESV (reference sequence). This CDR3 comprises 15 residues. Trimming shortened V by 5 bases and J by 0 bases, and 12 bases separated the two germline ends. CDR3: CASSLSRLSTDTQYF. CDR3 DNA: TGTGCCAGCAGCCTCTCCCGGCTAAGCACAGATACGCAGTATTTT.

This clonotype has more than one count but fewer than ten. The chain employs TRBV5-6 and TRBJ2-3; 11 positions agree with TRBD2. V shed 5 bases and J 6 bases; nucleotides not matched to a gene: 14. The germline V gene encodes CDR1 SGHDT and CDR2 YYEEEE. This CDR3 has 17 amino acids. The CDR3 loop is CASSTNLGTSGRDTQYF. The CDR3, as DNA: TGTGCCAGCAGTACAAACCTGGGGACTAGCGGTAGGGATACGCAGTATTTT.

This clonotype came up many times. The chain employs TRBV5-8 and TRBJ1-5; tentative D call: TRBD1 (5 bases). V lost 4 bases and J 3 bases, leaving 17 bases between the germline ends. The CDR3 sequence is 16 residues long. Per germline, CDR1 SGHTS and CDR2 YDEGEE. The CDR3 sequence: CASSNRRGGVNQPQHF. CDR3 sequence (DNA): TGTGCCAGCAGCAACCGACGTGGAGGGGTCAATCAGCCCCAGCATTTT.

This clonotype was detected many times. The chain employs TRBV11-2 and TRBJ2-7, with 9 nucleotides matching TRBD2. From germline, CDR1 is SGHAT and CDR2 FQNNGV. There are 16 residues in the CDR3. J was trimmed by 0 bases and V by 0 bases; bases with no gene match: 3. The CDR3 loop is CASSLDMTSGSYEQYF. CDR3 DNA: TGTGCCAGCAGCTTAGATATGACTAGCGGCTCCTACGAGCAGTACTTC.

This clonotype was seen at least ten times. The rearrangement uses TRBV10-2 and TRBJ1-1; 9 bases line up with TRBD1. Germline V lookup: CDR1 WSHSY, CDR2 SAAADI. CDR3 length equals 13 residues. J gave up 5 bases and V 7 bases, and 5 bases lay outside the gene matches. The CDR3 DNA reads as TGCGCCAGCACCGGGACAGGGAGGACTGAAGCTTTCTTT. Protein: CASTGTGRTEAFF.

This clonotype has ten or more counts. The V gene is TRBV2, the J gene TRBJ2-2; 16 bases map to TRBD2. Germline trimming cut 6 bases from V and 3 bases from J; bases unmatched to any gene: 4. This CDR3 is built from 17 residues. Germline CDR1 SNHLY, CDR2 FYNNEI. In DNA, the CDR3 is TGTGCCAGCAGCCGGGGACTAGCGGGGGGGTACACCGGGGAGCTGTTTTTT. Translated: CASSRGLAGGYTGELFF. The variable domain in full, with the rest retrieved from reference TRBV2 and TRBJ2-2, is EPEVTQTPSHQVTQMGQEVILRCVPISNHLYFYWYRQILGQKVEFLVSFYNNEISEKSEIFDDQFSVERPDGSNFTLKIRSTKLEDSAMYFCASSRGLAGGYTGELFFGEGSRLTVL.

This clonotype was seen ten or more times. The chain is built from TRBV12-3 or TRBV12-4 and TRBJ2-3, with 8 positions matching TRBD2. J was trimmed by 4 bases and V by 5 bases; bases with no gene match: 8. The CDR3 sequence is 15 residues long. The CDR3 DNA reads as TGTGCCAGCAGTCCCTCCCGGGGGGGGGCAGATACGCAGTATTTT. Encoded protein: CASSPSRGGADTQYF.

This clonotype was detected once. V is TRBV5-6 and J is TRBJ2-1, with 9 bases identical to TRBD2. Germline CDR1 is SGHDT and CDR2 is YYEEEE. The CDR3 spans 16 residues. With V trimmed by 6 bases and J by 9 bases, 16 bases remained unmatched. The CDR3 sequence is CASTPLGASGESEQFF. In nucleotides, the CDR3 is TGTGCCAGCACCCCCCTCGGGGCTAGCGGGGAAAGTGAGCAGTTCTTC.

This clonotype was recorded many times. J is TRBJ2-1 and V is TRBV11-2, with 8 bases matching TRBD1. The CDR3 extends over 16 amino acids. V was pared by 1 base and J by 2 bases, with 4 bases of the junction left unmatched. The germline gives CDR1 SGHAT, CDR2 FQNNGV. CDR3 sequence: CASSLGPGGTYNEQFF. The CDR3 region has the DNA TGTGCCAGCAGCTTAGGTCCAGGGGGCACCTACAATGAGCAGTTCTTC.

This clonotype came up a few times. The chain couples TRBV10-3 to TRBJ1-6, with no clear D. The length of the CDR3 is 13 residues. Germline-derived CDR1 and CDR2 are ENHRY and SYGVKD. Trimming shortened V by 6 bases and J by 8 bases, and 11 bases separated the two germline ends. This chain's CDR3 is CAIRDQRDSPLHF. For the CDR3, the DNA is TGTGCCATCAGGGATCAGAGGGATTCACCCCTCCACTTT.

The chain uses TRBV13 and TRBJ2-1; unclear D gene. The CDR3 consists of 13 residues. V was clipped by 10 bases and J by 9 bases, with 19 bases between them. The V gene's germline CDR1 is PRHDT and CDR2 FYEKMQ (reference sequence). The CDR3 nucleotides are TGTGCCATCAGTGAGGAAGGTTTTGGTGAGCAGTTCTTC. The encoded protein is CAISEEGFGEQFF. Combining the CDR3 with reference TRBV13 and TRBJ2-1 gives the whole variable domain AAGVIQSPRHLIKEKRETATLKCYPIPRHDTVYWYQQGPGQDPQFLISFYEKMQSDKGSIPDRFSAQQFSDYHSELNMSSLELGDSALYFCAISEEGFGEQFFGPGTRLTVL.

In its sample, this clonotype was seen once. The CDR3 here is CASSVRGGRGTYEQYF. DNA for the CDR3: TGTGCCAGCAGCGTCCGTGGGGGCAGGGGCACCTACGAGCAGTACTTC. V usage is TRBV9 and J usage is TRBJ2-7; D might be TRBD1 (6 bases). The V and J ends lost 2 bases and 2 bases respectively, with 17 bases between them. The CDR3 has 16 amino acids. CDR1 and CDR2 from the germline V gene are SGDLS and YYNGEE.

The rearrangement joins TRBV3-1 to TRBJ1-1; D remains unclear. Germline CDR1 reads LGHDT; CDR2 reads YNNKEL (reference sequence). This CDR3 is 12 amino acids long. V lost 0 bases, J lost 7 bases, and 6 bases lay in between. The CDR3 nucleotides read TGTGCCAGCAGCCAAGATCCGGGTGAAGCTTTCTTT. It is translated as CASSQDPGEAFF.

This clonotype was counted many times. The chain combines TRBV7-6 with TRBJ1-6, with 8 bases fitting TRBD1. Germline V gives CDR1 SGHVS, CDR2 FNYEAQ. The V segment lost 3 bases and the J segment 9 bases; nucleotides outside the gene matches: 7. The CDR3 totals 15 residues. The CDR3 region has the DNA TGTGCCAGCAGCTTGTCGGGACAGGATAGTTCACCCCTCCACTTT. Residues: CASSLSGQDSSPLHF.

This clonotype was observed a few times. The genes are TRBV11-2 and TRBJ1-4, with a weak D call TRBD1 (5 bases). The CDR3 consists of 15 residues. V was clipped by 5 bases and J by 8 bases, with 18 bases between them. CDR1 is SGHAT, CDR2 FQNNGV, per germline. This CDR3 is CASSAPGRVDEKLFF. The CDR3 DNA reads TGTGCCAGCAGCGCCCCAGGGCGCGTGGACGAAAAACTGTTTTTT.

The chain has TRBV19 and TRBJ1-5; 7 bases agree with TRBD1. CDR3 length: 15 residues. The V gene's germline CDR1 is LNHDA and CDR2 SQIVND (reference sequence). The V and J ends lost 9 bases and 4 bases, in that order; junction bases with no gene match: 12. The CDR3 region is CASTTGESGNQPQHF. The CDR3 region has the DNA TGTGCCAGCACTACAGGGGAGAGTGGTAATCAGCCCCAGCATTTT.

This clonotype has ten or more counts. The gene calls are TRBV9 and TRBJ1-1; D unresolved. Germline values: CDR1 SGDLS, CDR2 YYNGEE. CDR3 length: 14 amino acids. V lost 2 bases and J 1 base, leaving 9 bases between the germline ends. The CDR3 here is CASSVRPQNTEAFF. In nucleotides, the CDR3 is TGTGCCAGCAGCGTTAGACCGCAGAACACTGAAGCTTTCTTT.

The chain links TRBV9 to TRBJ1-6, with D uncertain. With 0 bases removed from V and 8 bases from J, the gap between germline ends came to 9 bases. Germline assignment: CDR1 SGDLS and CDR2 YYNGEE. CDR3 length: 14 amino acids. The CDR3 sequence: CASSVGGGYSPLHF. The CDR3 DNA reads as TGTGCCAGCAGCGTAGGGGGAGGGTATTCACCCCTCCACTTT.

This clonotype was recorded many times. The chain joins TRBV12-3 or TRBV12-4 to TRBJ2-7; TRBD2 aligns across 7 bases. Trimming took 7 bases from V and 4 from J; bases not matched to a gene: 7. The CDR3 spans 13 residues. For the CDR3, the DNA is TGTGCCAGCACCGGGCCCGGGGGGTACGAGCAGTACTTC. Protein: CASTGPGGYEQYF.

J is TRBJ1-5 and V is TRBV19, with 7 bases identical to TRBD1. Looked up from germline, CDR1 is LNHDA and CDR2 is SQIVND (reference sequence). The CDR3 sequence is 13 residues long. Trimming took 7 bases from V and 7 from J; bases not matched to a gene: 7. The CDR3 coding sequence is TGTGCCAGTACGGACAGGAGAAAGCAGCCCCAGCATTTT. Protein sequence: CASTDRRKQPQHF.

V gene TRBV5-1 combines with J gene TRBJ2-5; a possible D gene is TRBD1 (6 bases). The CDR3 consists of 15 residues. The V end lost 4 bases, the J end lost 0 bases, and 13 bases lay between the germline ends. Germline loops: CDR1 SGHRS, CDR2 YFSETQ. The DNA of the CDR3 is TGCGCCAGCAGCATAGGGACACAGTACCAAGAGACCCAGTACTTC. Its protein product is CASSIGTQYQETQYF.